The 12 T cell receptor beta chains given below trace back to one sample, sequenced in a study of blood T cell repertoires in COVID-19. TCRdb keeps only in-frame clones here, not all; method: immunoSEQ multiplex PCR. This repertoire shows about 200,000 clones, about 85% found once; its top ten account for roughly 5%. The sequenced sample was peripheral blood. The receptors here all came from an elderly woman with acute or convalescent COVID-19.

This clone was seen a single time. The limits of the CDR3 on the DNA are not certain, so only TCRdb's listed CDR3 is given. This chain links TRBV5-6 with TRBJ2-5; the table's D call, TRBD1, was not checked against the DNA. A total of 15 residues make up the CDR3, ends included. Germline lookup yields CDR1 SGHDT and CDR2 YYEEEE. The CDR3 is CASSLDRGFLETQYF.

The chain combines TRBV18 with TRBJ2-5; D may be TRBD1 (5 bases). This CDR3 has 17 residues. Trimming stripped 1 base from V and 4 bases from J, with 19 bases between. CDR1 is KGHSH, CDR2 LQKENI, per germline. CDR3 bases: TGTGCCAGCTCACCACGTGGGGTGACAGCGAAGAGAGAGACCCAGTACTTC. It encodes CASSPRGVTAKRETQYF.

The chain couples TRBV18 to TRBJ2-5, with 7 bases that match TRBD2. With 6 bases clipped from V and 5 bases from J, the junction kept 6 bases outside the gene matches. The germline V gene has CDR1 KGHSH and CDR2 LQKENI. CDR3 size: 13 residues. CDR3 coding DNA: TGTGCCAGCTCGCGGGGAGGGTCGGAGACCCAGTACTTC. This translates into CASSRGGSETQYF.

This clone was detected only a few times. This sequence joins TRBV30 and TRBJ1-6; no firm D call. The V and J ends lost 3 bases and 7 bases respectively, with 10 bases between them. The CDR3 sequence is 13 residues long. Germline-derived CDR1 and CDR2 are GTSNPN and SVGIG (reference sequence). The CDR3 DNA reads TGTGCCTGGAGGTTCACAGAAAATTCACCCCTCCACTTT. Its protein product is CAWRFTENSPLHF. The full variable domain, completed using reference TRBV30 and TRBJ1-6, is SQTIHQWPATLVQPVGSPLSLECTVEGTSNPNLYWYRQAAGRGLQLLFYSVGIGQISSEVPQNLSASRPQDRQFILSSKKLLLSDSGFYLCAWRFTENSPLHFGNGTRLTVT.

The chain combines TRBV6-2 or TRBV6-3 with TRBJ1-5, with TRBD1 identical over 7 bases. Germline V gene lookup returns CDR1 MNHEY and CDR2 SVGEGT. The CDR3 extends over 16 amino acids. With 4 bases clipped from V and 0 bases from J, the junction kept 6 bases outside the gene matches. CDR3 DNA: TGTGCCAGCAGTTTCAACAGGGGCAATAGCAATCAGCCCCAGCATTTT. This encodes CASSFNRGNSNQPQHF.

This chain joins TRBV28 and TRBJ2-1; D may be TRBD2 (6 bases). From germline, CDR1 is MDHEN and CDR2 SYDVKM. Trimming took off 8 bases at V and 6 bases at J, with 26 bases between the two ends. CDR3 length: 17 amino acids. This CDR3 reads CASPPEGFVGGSNEQFF. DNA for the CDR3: TGTGCCAGCCCCCCGGAGGGTTTTGTCGGTGGTAGCAATGAGCAGTTCTTC. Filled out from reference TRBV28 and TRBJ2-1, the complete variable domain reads DVKVTQSSRYLVKRTGEKVFLECVQDMDHENMFWYRQDPGLGLRLIYFSYDVKMKEKGDIPEGYSVSREKKERFSLILESASTNQTSMYLCASPPEGFVGGSNEQFFGPGTRLTVL.

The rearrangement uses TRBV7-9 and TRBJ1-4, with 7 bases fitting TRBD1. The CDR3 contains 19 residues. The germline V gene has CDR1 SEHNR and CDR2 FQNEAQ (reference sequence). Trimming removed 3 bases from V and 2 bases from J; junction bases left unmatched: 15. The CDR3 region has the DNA TGTGCCAGCAGCTTGGGAATTGGAGGGGGCAGGCCGACTAATGAAAAACTGTTTTTT. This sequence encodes CASSLGIGGGRPTNEKLFF. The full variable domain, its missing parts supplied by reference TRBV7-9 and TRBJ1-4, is DTGVSQNPRHKITKRGQNVTFRCDPISEHNRLYWYRQTLGQGPEFLTYFQNEAQLEKSRLLSDRFSAERPKGSFSTLEIQRTEQGDSAMYLCASSLGIGGGRPTNEKLFFGSGTQLSVL.

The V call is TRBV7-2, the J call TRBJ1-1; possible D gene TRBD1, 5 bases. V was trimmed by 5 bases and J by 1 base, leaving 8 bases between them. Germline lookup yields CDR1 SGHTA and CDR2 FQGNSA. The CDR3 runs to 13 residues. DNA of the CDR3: TGTGCCAGCAGCGTCGGACAGAACACTGAAGCTTTCTTT. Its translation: CASSVGQNTEAFF.

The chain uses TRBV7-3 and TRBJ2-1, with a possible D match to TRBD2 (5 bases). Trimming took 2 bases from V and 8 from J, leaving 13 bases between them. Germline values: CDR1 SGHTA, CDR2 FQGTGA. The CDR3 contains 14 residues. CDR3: CASSLEGSRHEQFF. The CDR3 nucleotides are TGTGCCAGCAGCTTAGAGGGATCCAGGCATGAGCAGTTCTTC. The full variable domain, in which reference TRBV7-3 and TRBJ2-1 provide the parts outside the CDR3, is GAGVSQTPSNKVTEKGKYVELRCDPISGHTALYWYRQSLGQGPEFLIYFQGTGAADDSGLPNDRFFAVRPEGSVSTLKIQRTERGDSAVYLCASSLEGSRHEQFFGPGTRLTVL.

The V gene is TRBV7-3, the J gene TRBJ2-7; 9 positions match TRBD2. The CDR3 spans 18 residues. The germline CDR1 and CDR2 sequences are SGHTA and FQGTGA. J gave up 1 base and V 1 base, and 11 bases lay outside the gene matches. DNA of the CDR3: TGTGCCAGCAGCTTAAACCCCGTCGCTAGCGGGGTTTCCTACGAGCAGTACTTC. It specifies CASSLNPVASGVSYEQYF.

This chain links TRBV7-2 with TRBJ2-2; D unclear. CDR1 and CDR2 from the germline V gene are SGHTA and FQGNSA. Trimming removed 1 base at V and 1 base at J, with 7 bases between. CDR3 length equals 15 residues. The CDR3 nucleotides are TGTGCCAGCAGCTTAGTATGGCAGAACACCGGGGAGCTGTTTTTT. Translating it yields CASSLVWQNTGELFF.

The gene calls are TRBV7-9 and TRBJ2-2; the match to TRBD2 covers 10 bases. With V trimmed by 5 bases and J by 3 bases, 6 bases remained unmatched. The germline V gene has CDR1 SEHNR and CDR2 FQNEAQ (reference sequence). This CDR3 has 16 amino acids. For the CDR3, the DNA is TGTGCCAGCAGCAAGGGACTAGCGATGTACACCGGGGAGCTGTTTTTT. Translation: CASSKGLAMYTGELFF.